The present entry profiles one TCR beta chain with its context. The sample is drawn from a study of cytomegalovirus exposure and HLA in healthy donors. V lost 3 bases and J lost 3, with 18 bases in between. This CDR3 spans 16 amino acids. Germline lookup yields CDR1 SGHNT and CDR2 YYREEE (reference sequence). The PCR employed 60 Vbeta primers together with 13 Jbeta primers. TCRdb's copy holds only in-frame clones and misses some; the assay was immunoSEQ multiplex PCR. The table lists 150,000 or so clones, over 70% of them singletons. Sequencing was done on a sample of PBMCs. The rearrangement uses TRBV5-4 and TRBJ1-2; D gene unclear. The sequence derives from a middle-aged woman in good health and CMV-seropositive. The chain's CDR3 is CASSSGAGGLDYGYTF. CDR3 DNA: TGTGCCAGCAGCTCGGGAGCAGGAGGGCTTGACTATGGCTACACCTTC.